This T cell receptor (beta chain) came from a study of blood T cell repertoires in COVID-19. On the study more broadly: The United States, Italy and Spain were the sources of the acute and convalescent COVID-19 samples. T cells, B-cell-depleted T cells, or PBMCs supplied cDNA or gDNA.

Source study methods: How many nucleated cells were present was estimated from reference gene primer amplification. Clones were read by immunoSEQ multiplex PCR, and TCRdb kept only the in-frame ones, dropping some. That table supplies the V and J calls and clone size; D and trimming were determined from the DNA. Of fewer than 400,000 clones listed, approximately 89% are singletons. This CDR3 has 14 amino acids. Germline loops: CDR1 GTSNPN, CDR2 SVGIG (reference sequence). Trimming took off 2 bases at V and 0 bases at J, with 8 bases between the two ends. The chain combines TRBV30 with TRBJ2-1; D gene unclear. The receptor was isolated from a woman aged 25 to 45 who had recovered from COVID-19. Sequences were obtained from PBMCs or T cells enriched from blood (not recorded which). The CDR3 protein is CAWSRMSSYNEQFF. The CDR3 DNA reads TGTGCCTGGAGTAGAATGAGCTCCTACAATGAGCAGTTCTTC.